Presented here are 8 T cell receptor beta chains from one specimen sequenced in a study of CD8 T cells in Susac syndrome. With random hexamers, reverse transcription was performed on about 0.5 to 1 ug of RNA. TCRdb re-analysed the immunoSEQ multiplex PCR reads in MiXCR, keeping a single row per CDR3 protein. This sample has 150,000 to 200,000 distinct CDR3 sequences, with 90% to 95% found just once. Sequenced: CD4+ T cells from PBMCs. These TCRs come from a human donor in good health.

This sequence joins TRBV29-1 and TRBJ1-2; D unclear. Germline CDR1 is SQVTM and CDR2 is ANQGSEA. The CDR3 has 13 amino acids. Trimming left V 2 bases short and J 9 bases short, with 16 bases between. CDR3 nucleotide sequence: TGCAGCGTTGAACAGCCGCTGGCGGGCCGCTACACCTTC. Translating gives CSVEQPLAGRYTF.

The CDR3, as DNA: TGTGCCAGCAGCTTAACGAATTCGAACACTGAAGCTTTCTTT. As protein: CASSLTNSNTEAFF. The rearrangement joins TRBV7-2 to TRBJ1-1; D uncertain. Trimming left V 2 bases short and J 1 base short, with 8 bases between. CDR1 SGHTA and CDR2 FQGNSA come from the germline V gene. The CDR3 length is 14 residues. The full variable domain, rest sourced from reference TRBV7-2 and TRBJ1-1, is GAGVSQSPSNKVTEKGKDVELRCDPISGHTALYWYRQSLGQGLEFLIYFQGNSAPDKSGLPSDRFSAERTGGSVSTLTIQRTQQEDSAVYLCASSLTNSNTEAFFGQGTRLTVV.

This clonotype was detected a few times. The rearrangement links TRBV9 to TRBJ1-2; D uncertain. The CDR3 is 12 amino acids. Germline V lookup: CDR1 SGDLS, CDR2 YYNGEE. V was shortened by 5 bases and J by 4 bases, with 9 bases between the two germline ends. The CDR3: CASSPGGYGYTF. The DNA for the CDR3 is TGTGCCAGCAGTCCCGGAGGCTATGGCTACACCTTC.

The chain has TRBV20-1 and TRBJ2-7; a weak D match, TRBD1 (6 bases). Germline values: CDR1 DFQATT, CDR2 SNEGSKA (reference sequence). CDR3 length: 13 residues. The CDR3 sequence: CRVRGRGANEQYF. CDR3 bases: TGCAGGGTCAGAGGCAGGGGAGCCAACGAGCAGTACTTC.

The rearrangement joins TRBV7-2 to TRBJ1-2; 7 bases are a match to TRBD1. The CDR3 sequence is 13 residues long. V was pared by 4 bases and J by 8 bases, with 7 bases of the junction left unmatched. Germline V gene sequence: CDR1 SGHTA, CDR2 FQGNSA. The CDR3 DNA is TGTGCCAGCAGCTCCTTTACAGGGGACGGCTACACCTTC. Its translation is CASSSFTGDGYTF.

The chain employs TRBV7-2 and TRBJ2-7; D gene uncertain. CDR1 is SGHTA, CDR2 FQGNSA, per germline. V was cut by 1 base and J by 6 bases, with 4 bases left in between. The CDR3 loop spans 11 amino acids. CDR3 nucleotide sequence: TGTGCCAGCAGCTTAGTGGCCGAGCAGTACTTC. It specifies CASSLVAEQYF.

This chain joins TRBV3-1 and TRBJ1-2; 9 bases map to TRBD1. Losses at the gene ends were 1 base for V and 5 bases for J; bases not matched to a gene: 8. The CDR3 sequence is 16 residues long. Germline-derived CDR1 and CDR2 are LGHDT and YNNKEL (reference sequence). The DNA for the CDR3 is TGTGCCAGCAGCCAAGTTTATACGGGACAGGGATATGGCTACACCTTC. It codes for CASSQVYTGQGYGYTF.

The chain joins TRBV2 to TRBJ2-1; 8 positions match TRBD2. Germline lookup yields CDR1 SNHLY and CDR2 FYNNEI. This CDR3 comprises 16 residues. The trim removed 6 bases at V and 10 bases at J, leaving 17 bases unmatched. CDR3 region: CASSVIGGGLDGEQFF. CDR3 sequence (DNA): TGTGCCAGCAGCGTGATCGGCGGGGGGCTGGACGGGGAGCAGTTCTTC. Supplemented by reference TRBV2 and TRBJ2-1, the full variable domain reads EPEVTQTPSHQVTQMGQEVILRCVPISNHLYFYWYRQILGQKVEFLVSFYNNEISEKSEIFDDQFSVERPDGSNFTLKIRSTKLEDSAMYFCASSVIGGGLDGEQFFGPGTRLTVL.